These T cell receptor beta chains were read from a single sample in a study of T-cell reconstitution after alpha-beta-depleted transplantation in children. MiXCR, applied by TCRdb to the PCR reads, yields one record per CDR3 protein. Of about 610,000 distinct CDR3 sequences in the sample, about 11% were seen once. This material consisted of PBMCs from the stem cell graft donor, taken from the stem cell graft. The receptors shown here come from a human donor who donated a stem cell graft to a child with acute myeloid leukemia. Each CDR3 is given with its conserved first and last residue. Fields, in order: clone size, D gene, J gene, V gene, CDR3 protein, CDR3 DNA. A D gene is named only where the DNA matches it firmly. Some rows have no size entry. The others give once, few or many, or a class for an expanded clone.

few TRBD1 TRBJ2-1 TRBV12-5 CASGPTGGSYNEQFF TGTGCTAGTGGTCCAACAGGGGGCTCCTACAATGAGCAGTTCTTC
few TRBD2 TRBJ2-3 TRBV7-3 CASGAGGNTDTQYF TGTGCCAGCGGGGCGGGAGGAAACACAGATACGCAGTATTTT
few TRBD1 TRBJ1-4 TRBV19 CASSHLGGTGNEKLFF TGTGCCAGTAGCCATCTCGGGGGGACAGGAAATGAAAAACTGTTTTTT
many TRBD1 TRBJ2-2 TRBV29-1 CSVVEAGGQAGELFF TGCAGCGTCGTCGAAGCAGGGGGTCAGGCCGGGGAGCTGTTTTTT
NA NA TRBJ2-7 TRBV12-3/TRBV12-4 CASRLRRGSFSYEQYF TGTGCCAGCAGGCTACGCAGGGGCTCCTTCTCCTACGAGCAGTACTTC
many NA TRBJ1-6 TRBV28 CASSSPGGAYSPLHF TGTGCCAGCAGCTCCCCCGGGGGCGCGTATTCACCCCTCCACTTT
NA NA TRBJ2-1 TRBV29-1 CSVPHRERLPSYNEQFF TGCAGCGTTCCCCACCGGGAGAGACTCCCCTCCTACAATGAGCAGTTCTTC
few TRBD2 TRBJ2-1 TRBV6-5 CASSYYRGAGVLGNEQFF TGTGCCAGCAGTTACTACCGAGGAGCGGGAGTGCTGGGCAATGAGCAGTTCTTC
many NA TRBJ1-4 TRBV27 CASSTHRATNEKLFF TGTGCCAGCAGTACGCACAGGGCTACTAATGAAAAACTGTTTTTT
few NA TRBJ2-1 TRBV29-1 CSVARTAYNEQFF TGCAGCGTCGCTCGGACAGCTTACAATGAGCAGTTCTTC
few NA TRBJ2-5 TRBV18 CASSPPTIQETQYF TGTGCCAGCTCACCACCGACCATCCAAGAGACCCAGTACTTC
NA NA TRBJ2-7 TRBV20-1 CSASSPLGGYEQYF TGCAGTGCCAGTTCCCCACTAGGGGGCTACGAGCAGTACTTC
NA NA TRBJ2-5 TRBV2 CASSSGLGIWETQYF TGTGCCAGCAGCTCGGGGCTCGGGATCTGGGAGACCCAGTACTTC
many NA TRBJ2-3 TRBV7-2 CASSLAGFSDTQYF TGTGCCAGCAGCTTAGCAGGATTTTCAGATACGCAGTATTTT
few TRBD2 TRBJ2-3 TRBV3-1 CASSRAGATDTQYF TGTGCCAGCAGCCGAGCGGGAGCGACAGATACGCAGTATTTT
NA TRBD1 TRBJ2-2 TRBV5-5 CASSRTGTGELFF TGTGCCAGCAGCCGGACAGGGACCGGGGAGCTGTTTTTT
NA NA TRBJ2-7 TRBV7-9 CASSLVDSTSYEQYF TGTGCCAGCAGCTTAGTGGACAGTACCTCCTACGAGCAGTACTTC
many NA TRBJ1-5 TRBV28 CASSLPADGFSNQPQHF TGTGCCAGCAGTTTACCCGCGGACGGCTTTAGCAATCAGCCCCAGCATTTT
many NA TRBJ2-5 TRBV29-1 CSVEGGLALRETQYF TGCAGCGTTGAAGGGGGGCTAGCGTTGCGCGAGACCCAGTACTTC
NA NA TRBJ1-1 TRBV5-1 CASSAGFPSNTEAFF TGCGCCAGCAGCGCCGGCTTTCCCTCAAACACTGAAGCTTTCTTT
many NA TRBJ2-3 TRBV20-1 CSAREAGPQYF TGCAGTGCTAGAGAGGCGGGACCGCAGTATTTT
few NA TRBJ1-2 TRBV15 CATSRDGLYGYTF TGTGCCACCAGCAGAGACGGACTATATGGCTACACCTTC
many TRBD2 TRBJ2-3 TRBV10-3 CAIGPSGSPAQYF TGTGCCATCGGGCCTAGCGGTTCTCCGGCGCAGTATTTT
many NA TRBJ2-7 TRBV28 CASSISTPVEQYF TGTGCCAGCAGTATATCCACCCCGGTTGAGCAGTACTTC
few TRBD2 TRBJ2-3 TRBV3-1 CASSQRSTSGDTQYF TGTGCCAGCAGCCAAAGGTCAACTAGCGGAGATACGCAGTATTTT
many TRBD2 TRBJ2-1 TRBV6-2/TRBV6-3 CASSLLAGGKKQFF TGTGCCAGCAGTCTACTAGCGGGAGGAAAGAAGCAGTTCTTC
NA NA TRBJ2-6 TRBV5-6 CASSLVHSGANVLTF TGTGCCAGCAGCTTGGTTCACTCTGGGGCCAACGTCCTGACTTTC
NA NA TRBJ1-1 TRBV20-1 CSARDPGSEAFF TGCAGTGCTAGAGATCCCGGTTCTGAAGCTTTCTTT